Following are 15 T cell receptor beta chains from one sample sequenced in a study of blood T cell repertoires in COVID-19. Profiled with immunoSEQ multiplex PCR; TCRdb holds only in-frame clones, not every one. Of roughly 340,000 clones listed, under 95% were seen once; the top ten hold less than 3.5%. Specimen: peripheral blood. These receptor sequences come from a woman aged 18-29 years who had recovered from COVID-19.

The rearrangement links TRBV18 to TRBJ2-3, with TRBD2 identical over 13 bases. The germline V gene has CDR1 KGHSH and CDR2 LQKENI. CDR3 length: 17 residues. Trimming at V came to 3 bases and at J to 0 bases, leaving 3 bases not matched to a gene. The CDR3 here is CASSPGLAGRSTDTQYF. The CDR3 bases are TGTGCCAGCTCACCGGGACTAGCGGGAAGAAGCACAGATACGCAGTATTTT.

This chain joins TRBV6-2 or TRBV6-3 and TRBJ2-1, with 7 bases identical to TRBD2. The CDR3 is 15 amino acids. V dropped 0 bases and J dropped 5; count of bases not matched to a gene: 4. Germline V CDR1 and CDR2: MNHEY, SVGEGT. CDR3 in amino acids: CASSYSREYNNEQFF. The CDR3 coding sequence is TGTGCCAGCAGTTACTCGCGGGAGTATAACAATGAGCAGTTCTTC.

This CDR3 is CASSLVGGRANEQFF. As DNA, the CDR3 is TGTGCCAGCAGCTTGGTTGGCGGGAGGGCCAATGAGCAGTTCTTC. The chain couples TRBV5-4 to TRBJ2-1; 9 bases line up with TRBD2. CDR1 and CDR2 from the germline V gene are SGHNT and YYREEE (reference sequence). The CDR3 sequence is 15 residues long. V trimming: 0 bases; J trimming: 6 bases; junction bases outside the gene matches: 4. Full variable domain (rest looked up from reference TRBV5-4 and TRBJ2-1): ETGVTQSPTHLIKTRGQQVTLRCSSQSGHNTVSWYQQALGQGPQFIFQYYREEENGRGNFPPRFSGLQFPNYSSELNVNALELDDSALYLCASSLVGGRANEQFFGPGTRLTVL.

The V gene is TRBV24-1, the J gene TRBJ1-2; D possibly corresponds to TRBD1 (6 bases). V lost 4 bases and J lost 3, with 14 bases in between. This CDR3 contains 15 residues. Germline values: CDR1 KGHDR, CDR2 SFDVKD. CDR3 sequence (DNA): TGTGCCACCAGTGACCCGGGCAGGGGACACTATGGCTACACCTTC. The encoded protein is CATSDPGRGHYGYTF.

The V and J genes are TRBV9 and TRBJ2-1; 7 positions match TRBD1. The CDR3 is 14 amino acids. With V trimmed by 0 bases and J by 8 bases, 5 bases remained unmatched. Per the germline V gene, CDR1 is SGDLS and CDR2 is YYNGEE. The CDR3 sequence: CASSVGQGGDEQFF. In DNA form, the CDR3 reads TGTGCCAGCAGCGTAGGACAGGGCGGCGATGAGCAGTTCTTC.

The genes are TRBV7-2 and TRBJ2-2; no clear D. This CDR3 has 17 residues. Trimming took 1 base from V and 2 from J, leaving 14 bases between them. Germline loops: CDR1 SGHTA, CDR2 FQGNSA. DNA of the CDR3: TGTGCCAGCAGCTTAGTTTTCGACCACTATAACACCGGGGAGCTGTTTTTT. Translation: CASSLVFDHYNTGELFF.

V and J are TRBV6-5 and TRBJ2-1, with 9 bases that match TRBD1. This CDR3 spans 13 amino acids. CDR1 and CDR2 (germline): MNHEY, SVGAGI. The V segment lost 6 bases and the J segment 10 bases; nucleotides outside the gene matches: 7. The CDR3 loop reads CASRSQGAGEQFF. Written as DNA, the CDR3 is TGTGCCAGCAGATCACAGGGGGCAGGGGAGCAGTTCTTC.

This clone appeared a few times. V is TRBV9 and J is TRBJ1-2; 10 bases are shared with TRBD1. After removal of 2 bases from V and 4 bases from J, the junction contained 5 bases not matched to a gene. Germline assignment: CDR1 SGDLS and CDR2 YYNGEE. The CDR3 contains 15 residues. DNA of the CDR3: TGTGCCAGCAGCGTGGGACAGGGGATAGGCTATGGCTACACCTTC. Translated, it gives CASSVGQGIGYGYTF.

Turning to this clone: The sample holds other DNA sequences that translate to the same CDR3. The rearrangement links TRBV15 to TRBJ1-2; D is ambiguous. Trimming pared 5 bases from V and 4 bases from J, leaving 11 bases between. Germline values: CDR1 LNHNV, CDR2 YYDKDF (reference sequence). This CDR3 is built from 13 residues. The DNA for the CDR3 is TGTGCCACCAGCCCCGACCGCGGCTATGGCTACACCTTC. This translates into CATSPDRGYGYTF.

This rearrangement joins TRBV19 to TRBJ1-2; D is uncertain. The length of the CDR3 is 19 residues. Trimming stripped 5 bases from V and 4 bases from J, with 29 bases between. Germline V lookup: CDR1 LNHDA, CDR2 SQIVND (reference sequence). CDR3 DNA sequence: TGTGCCAGTAGTCCCAGGACGGGAGACTTTGGGCACCCGCCCTATGGCTACACCTTC. Protein product: CASSPRTGDFGHPPYGYTF. Using reference TRBV19 and TRBJ1-2 for the parts outside the CDR3, the full variable domain is DGGITQSPKYLFRKEGQNVTLSCEQNLNHDAMYWYRQDPGQGLRLIYYSQIVNDFQKGDIAEGYSVSREKKESFPLTVTSAQKNPTAFYLCASSPRTGDFGHPPYGYTFGSGTRLTVV.

DNA for the CDR3: TGTGCCAGCAGTTACCCGAGCGGGAGGGCCAGAGATACGCAGTATTTT. Amino acids: CASSYPSGRARDTQYF. The rearrangement uses TRBV6-2 or TRBV6-3 and TRBJ2-3, with 10 bases fitting TRBD2. Germline V lookup: CDR1 MNHEY, CDR2 SVGEGT. The CDR3 extends over 16 amino acids. Trimming at V came to 2 bases and at J to 5 bases, leaving 7 bases not matched to a gene.

The genes are TRBV19 and TRBJ1-4, with D perhaps matching TRBD1 (6 bases). With 3 bases removed from V and 7 bases from J, the gap between germline ends came to 15 bases. The CDR3 covers 15 residues. Germline-derived CDR1 and CDR2 are LNHDA and SQIVND (reference sequence). This CDR3 is CASSMGGTGTEKLFF. In DNA form, the CDR3 reads TGTGCCAGTAGTATGGGCGGAACAGGGACTGAAAAACTGTTTTTT.

CDR3 amino acids: CSVGGQDGYTF. For the CDR3, the DNA is TGCAGTGTCGGGGGACAGGATGGCTACACCTTC. J is TRBJ1-2 and V is TRBV20-1; 8 bases are a match to TRBD1. This CDR3 region has 11 residues. Trimming at V came to 7 bases and at J to 6 bases, leaving 4 bases not matched to a gene. Germline values: CDR1 DFQATT, CDR2 SNEGSKA (reference sequence).

The chain joins TRBV6-1 to TRBJ1-2; 9 bases agree with TRBD1. V was clipped by 2 bases and J by 8 bases; unmatched bases: 6. Per germline, CDR1 MNHNS and CDR2 SASEGT. The CDR3 has 14 amino acids. The CDR3 coding sequence is TGTGCCAGCAGTGAAAAGGGACAGGGCGTAGGCTACACCTTC. It yields the protein CASSEKGQGVGYTF.

The chain joins TRBV5-8 to TRBJ2-3; TRBD2 agrees at 8 bases. V shed 2 bases, J shed 7 bases, and the junction held 6 bases outside the gene matches. From germline, CDR1 is SGHTS and CDR2 YDEGEE. The CDR3 has 14 residues. The CDR3, as DNA: TGTGCCAGCAGCTTCCCGGGGGGGGCCTATACGCAGTATTTT. It codes for CASSFPGGAYTQYF. Supplemented by reference TRBV5-8 and TRBJ2-3, the full variable domain reads EAGVTQSPTHLIKTRGQQATLRCSPISGHTSVYWYQQALGLGLQFLLWYDEGEERNRGNFPPRFSGRQFPNYSSELNVNALELEDSALYLCASSFPGGAYTQYFGPGTRLTVL.